A single sample is the source of the 6 T cell receptor beta chains below, sequenced in a study of control samples from healthy donors and cancer patients. Profiling relied on immunoSEQ multiplex PCR, and the TCRdb table lists in-frame clones only, not all of them. Of about 21,000 clones in the sample, less than 90% were seen once. The sample taken for sequencing was PBMCs. Receptor source: a man in his sixties with colorectal cancer.

This clone was detected once. The gene calls are TRBV5-1 and TRBJ2-1, with D uncertain. Per the germline V gene, CDR1 is SGHRS and CDR2 is YFSETQ. The CDR3 extends over 12 amino acids. Trimming left V 0 bases short and J 7 bases short, with 5 bases between. CDR3 protein: CASSLAGNEQFF. The CDR3 DNA reads as TGCGCCAGCAGCTTGGCCGGAAATGAGCAGTTCTTC. The variable domain in full, with the rest retrieved from reference TRBV5-1 and TRBJ2-1, is KAGVTQTPRYLIKTRGQQVTLSCSPISGHRSVSWYQQTPGQGLQFLFEYFSETQRNKGNFPGRFSGRQFSNSRSEMNVSTLELGDSALYLCASSLAGNEQFFGPGTRLTVL.

This clone came up a few times. The rearrangement links TRBV19 to TRBJ1-5, with TRBD1 as a possible D gene (5 bases). Trimming pared 7 bases from V and 7 bases from J, leaving 17 bases between. The CDR3 runs to 14 residues. Germline V CDR1 and CDR2: LNHDA, SQIVND (reference sequence). The CDR3 protein is CASTRGVSGQPQHF. The CDR3 coding sequence is TGTGCCAGTACGCGGGGGGTGAGTGGGCAGCCCCAGCATTTT. The complete variable domain, with remaining parts taken from reference TRBV19 and TRBJ1-5, reads DGGITQSPKYLFRKEGQNVTLSCEQNLNHDAMYWYRQDPGQGLRLIYYSQIVNDFQKGDIAEGYSVSREKKESFPLTVTSAQKNPTAFYLCASTRGVSGQPQHFGDGTRLSIL.

The chain carries TRBV19 and TRBJ2-6; D is perhaps TRBD1 (5 bases). This CDR3 comprises 15 residues. V was cut by 6 bases and J by 0 bases, with 9 bases left in between. Germline V gene sequence: CDR1 LNHDA, CDR2 SQIVND (reference sequence). In DNA form, the CDR3 reads TGTGCCAGTAGAGCACAGGTCTCTGGGGCCAACGTCCTGACTTTC. The encoded protein is CASRAQVSGANVLTF.

This chain uses TRBV4-1 with TRBJ1-4, with 9 bases aligning to TRBD1. Looked up from germline, CDR1 is MGHRA and CDR2 is YSYEKL. Trimming removed 3 bases from V and 9 bases from J; junction bases left unmatched: 11. The CDR3 length is 16 residues. CDR3 amino acids: CASSQPVSDRGKKLFF. CDR3 nucleotide sequence: TGCGCCAGCAGCCAGCCCGTAAGTGACAGGGGGAAAAAACTGTTTTTT.

The chain is built from TRBV5-1 and TRBJ1-6, with 7 nucleotides matching TRBD1. V shed 5 bases and J 6 bases; nucleotides not matched to a gene: 8. The CDR3 contains 15 residues. The germline CDR1 and CDR2 sequences are SGHRS and YFSETQ. DNA of the CDR3: TGCGCCAGCAGTTATACAGGGGTTGTTAATTCACCCCTCCACTTT. Protein sequence: CASSYTGVVNSPLHF.

The chain has TRBV10-3 and TRBJ2-4; the D gene is possibly TRBD1 (5 bases). The CDR3 spans 17 residues. The germline V gene has CDR1 ENHRY and CDR2 SYGVKD. Trimming removed 4 bases at V and 4 bases at J, with 20 bases between. CDR3 sequence reads: CAISAELQGTFKNIQYF. The DNA for the CDR3 is TGTGCCATCAGTGCGGAGCTTCAGGGTACCTTTAAAAACATTCAGTACTTC.